Below, 21 T cell receptor beta chains from the same sample are listed, as sequenced in a study of blood T cell repertoires in COVID-19. Sequencing used immunoSEQ multiplex PCR; TCRdb keeps in-frame clones, though not all of them. The sample has under 250,000 clones; around 85% are singletons. The sequencing input was PBMCs or T cells enriched from blood (not recorded which). These receptors were collected from a woman aged 45-60 years with acute COVID-19.

The V and J genes are TRBV27 and TRBJ1-2, with 7 bases fitting TRBD1. Germline CDR1 is MNHEY and CDR2 is SMNVEV (reference sequence). This CDR3 has 12 residues. V lost 10 bases and J lost 4; bases outside the gene matches: 6. CDR3: CATRGQSYGYTF. The DNA for the CDR3 is TGTGCCACTAGGGGACAGAGCTATGGCTACACCTTC.

The V gene is TRBV27, the J gene TRBJ1-6; D is perhaps TRBD1 (6 bases). V was shortened by 5 bases and J by 7 bases, with 12 bases between the two germline ends. The CDR3 sequence is 14 residues long. Germline V gene data show CDR1 as MNHEY and CDR2 as SMNVEV (reference sequence). CDR3 in amino acids: CASSADSGNSPLHF. CDR3 in DNA: TGTGCCAGCAGTGCGGACAGTGGCAATTCACCCCTCCACTTT.

The V and J genes are TRBV7-2 and TRBJ1-5; possibly TRBD1 for D (6 bases). V was cut by 1 base and J by 2 bases, with 12 bases left in between. The CDR3 is 16 amino acids. Germline CDR1 is SGHTA and CDR2 is FQGNSA. The CDR3 reads CASSLVGGNGNQPQHF. The CDR3 DNA reads as TGTGCCAGCAGCTTAGTAGGGGGTAATGGCAATCAGCCCCAGCATTTT.

The V gene is TRBV30, the J gene TRBJ2-2, with D possibly being TRBD2 (5 bases). V lost 4 bases to trimming and J lost 8 bases, with 11 bases between them. Germline V gene lookup returns CDR1 GTSNPN and CDR2 SVGIG (reference sequence). The CDR3 sequence is 12 residues long. CDR3 in amino acids: CAWNRAGGELFF. As DNA, the CDR3 is TGTGCCTGGAACCGGGCGGGTGGGGAGCTGTTTTTT.

V is TRBV5-4 and J is TRBJ1-2; TRBD1 matches 7 bases. Germline trimming cut 4 bases from V and 3 bases from J; bases unmatched to any gene: 9. The CDR3 spans 15 residues. Germline CDR1 and CDR2: SGHNT and YYREEE (reference sequence). This CDR3 reads CASSVRDSFYYGYTF. CDR3 sequence (DNA): TGTGCCAGCAGCGTCCGGGACAGTTTTTACTATGGCTACACCTTC.

This sequence joins TRBV29-1 and TRBJ2-1; TRBD2 matches 8 bases. This CDR3 has 12 residues. Germline V gives CDR1 SQVTM, CDR2 ANQGSEA. The J segment lost 7 bases and the V segment lost 4 bases, leaving 3 bases of the junction unmatched. In DNA form, the CDR3 reads TGCAGCGTTGGCGGGGGGTCAAATGAGCAGTTCTTC. This gives the protein CSVGGGSNEQFF.

This clone has just one count. Additional DNA sequences in this sample encode the identical CDR3. V usage is TRBV7-6 and J usage is TRBJ2-3; TRBD2 agrees at 12 bases. With 5 bases clipped from V and 2 bases from J, the junction kept 5 bases outside the gene matches. The CDR3 covers 16 residues. Germline V gives CDR1 SGHVS, CDR2 FNYEAQ. The CDR3 region is CASSPLAGGSTDTQYF. The DNA for the CDR3 is TGTGCCAGCAGCCCTCTAGCGGGGGGGTCCACAGATACGCAGTATTTT.

This chain connects TRBV5-4 to TRBJ2-7, with 9 nucleotides matching TRBD1. Trimming at V came to 0 bases and at J to 3 bases, leaving 7 bases not matched to a gene. The CDR3 contains 16 residues. Germline V gene lookup returns CDR1 SGHNT and CDR2 YYREEE (reference sequence). Here the CDR3 reads CASSLGAGTGLYEQYF. CDR3 coding DNA: TGTGCCAGCAGCTTGGGCGCCGGGACAGGGCTCTACGAGCAGTACTTC.

The chain recombines TRBV10-2 with TRBJ2-3, with 13 positions matching TRBD2. The CDR3 consists of 15 residues. V was clipped by 6 bases and J by 2 bases; unmatched bases: 2. CDR1 is WSHSY, CDR2 SAAADI, per germline. The CDR3 DNA sequence: TGCGCCAGCAGGGGGACTAGCGGGATCACAGATACGCAGTATTTT. Its protein product is CASRGTSGITDTQYF.

The chain combines TRBV4-3 with TRBJ2-1; D not resolved. Trimming stripped 1 base from V and 7 bases from J, with 8 bases between. Germline loops: CDR1 LGHNA, CDR2 YSLEER. CDR3 length: 13 amino acids. DNA of the CDR3: TGCGCCAGCAGCCAAGGACTGTCGAATGAGCAGTTCTTC. Protein product: CASSQGLSNEQFF.

The CDR3 is CASEGRGLNYGYTF. In DNA, the CDR3 is TGTGCCAGCGAGGGCAGGGGGCTCAACTATGGCTACACCTTC. The chain links TRBV3-1 (or the pseudogene TRBV3-2) to TRBJ1-2; 8 bases map to TRBD1. Germline V CDR1 and CDR2: LGHDT, YNNKEL (reference sequence). V lost 8 bases and J lost 2; bases outside the gene matches: 7. This CDR3 spans 14 amino acids.

With respect to this clone: Other DNA sequences in this sample translate to the same CDR3. The rearrangement uses TRBV7-2 and TRBJ2-5; D not certain. V shed 4 bases and J shed 2 bases, with 2 bases lying between them. This CDR3 is 11 amino acids long. Germline values: CDR1 SGHTA, CDR2 FQGNSA. The chain's CDR3 is CASSSQETQYF. As DNA, the CDR3 is TGTGCCAGCAGCTCTCAAGAGACCCAGTACTTC. The complete variable domain, with remaining parts taken from reference TRBV7-2 and TRBJ2-5, reads GAGVSQSPSNKVTEKGKDVELRCDPISGHTALYWYRQSLGQGLEFLIYFQGNSAPDKSGLPSDRFSAERTGGSVSTLTIQRTQQEDSAVYLCASSSQETQYFGPGTRLLVL.

The chain has TRBV18 and TRBJ1-5, with D hard to call. With 4 bases removed from V and 10 bases from J, the gap between germline ends came to 11 bases. CDR1 is KGHSH, CDR2 LQKENI, per germline. CDR3 size: 12 residues. The CDR3 coding sequence is TGTGCCAGCTCACGGTTCGAGGGCCCCCAGCATTTT. Translation gives CASSRFEGPQHF.

The CDR3: CAWSGTVAGYTF. CDR3 bases: TGTGCCTGGAGCGGGACAGTGGCTGGCTACACCTTC. The rearrangement joins TRBV30 to TRBJ1-2, with 7 bases fitting TRBD1. Unmatched junction bases numbered 5, after V lost 3 bases and J lost 7 bases. This CDR3 is 12 amino acids long. From germline, CDR1 is GTSNPN and CDR2 SVGIG (reference sequence).

This clone has just one count. CDR3 nucleotides: TGTGCTGGGAGGCAAGCCAATCAGCCCCAGCATTTT. Residues: CAGRQANQPQHF. The chain combines TRBV11-3 with TRBJ1-5, with D unresolved. CDR3 length: 12 amino acids. CDR1 is SGHNT and CDR2 is YENEEA in the germline V gene.

J is TRBJ1-4 and V is TRBV2; the D is unclear. CDR1 SNHLY and CDR2 FYNNEI come from the germline V gene. This CDR3 contains 14 residues. Between the trimmed V and J ends, which lost 4 bases and 4 bases, there was a span of 10 bases. The CDR3 region has the DNA TGTGCCAGCAGTGTGTCAGACTTTAATGAAAAACTGTTTTTT. Amino acids: CASSVSDFNEKLFF.

The chain joins TRBV9 to TRBJ1-2; D call uncertain. Germline V gene sequence: CDR1 SGDLS, CDR2 YYNGEE. This CDR3 is 17 amino acids long. V lost 4 bases to trimming and J lost 5 bases, with 24 bases between them. The CDR3 reads CASSPTSGSNLKYGYTF. The CDR3 nucleotides are TGTGCCAGCAGCCCGACCTCGGGGTCCAACCTGAAGTATGGCTACACCTTC.

The chain employs TRBV6-5 and TRBJ1-2; 8 bases agree with TRBD1. The CDR3 length is 15 residues. Unmatched junction bases numbered 10, after V lost 6 bases and J lost 4 bases. CDR1 and CDR2 from the germline V gene are MNHEY and SVGAGI. The CDR3 DNA reads TGTGCCAGCAGACCCGGGACAGGAAAAGGCTATGGCTACACCTTC. Its translation: CASRPGTGKGYGYTF.

J is TRBJ2-5 and V is TRBV5-4; unclear D gene. This CDR3 has 14 residues. Trimming left V 4 bases short and J 5 bases short, with 15 bases between. The V gene's germline CDR1 is SGHNT and CDR2 YYREEE (reference sequence). The CDR3 DNA sequence: TGTGCCAGCAGCCCAACCATCAGTTCCGAGACCCAGTACTTC. This gives the protein CASSPTISSETQYF. The full variable domain, in which reference TRBV5-4 and TRBJ2-5 provide the parts outside the CDR3, is ETGVTQSPTHLIKTRGQQVTLRCSSQSGHNTVSWYQQALGQGPQFIFQYYREEENGRGNFPPRFSGLQFPNYSSELNVNALELDDSALYLCASSPTISSETQYFGPGTRLLVL.

This clone was seen a single time. This chain uses TRBV7-9 with TRBJ2-6; 9 nucleotides align to TRBD1. V lost 5 bases and J lost 0; bases outside the gene matches: 8. CDR1 SEHNR and CDR2 FQNEAQ come from the germline V gene (reference sequence). The CDR3 extends over 18 amino acids. The CDR3: CASSTRTGAISGANVLTF. The CDR3 DNA reads TGTGCCAGCAGCACTCGGACAGGGGCGATCTCTGGGGCCAACGTCCTGACTTTC.

V is TRBV19 and J is TRBJ2-7; 7 nucleotides align to TRBD1. Germline trimming cut 1 base from V and 2 bases from J; bases unmatched to any gene: 8. The CDR3 totals 16 residues. Germline CDR1 and CDR2: LNHDA and SQIVND (reference sequence). In nucleotides, the CDR3 is TGTGCCAGTAGTATAGGCTCGGGACAGACAACCTACGAGCAGTACTTC. It codes for CASSIGSGQTTYEQYF.